Each of the 23 T cell receptor beta chains below was sequenced from the same sample in a study of shared clonotypes between healthy human individuals. Positive CCR7 selection of CD45RO-negative cells yielded the naive CD8 cells, and terminally differentiated effector memory CD45RA+ cells were excluded. TCRdb's copy holds only in-frame clones and misses some; the assay was immunoSEQ multiplex PCR. The table shows roughly 2,000,000 clones, with roughly 95% occurring only once. The sequenced sample was naive CD8+ T cells from PBMCs. These receptors all come from a man between 18 and 29 years old in good health. Some clones in this sample may be carry-over from other donors' samples.

The chain is built from TRBV6-5 and TRBJ2-7; no clear D. This CDR3 is built from 14 residues. Germline V gene sequence: CDR1 MNHEY, CDR2 SVGAGI. Trimming took off 6 bases at V and 3 bases at J, with 15 bases between the two ends. CDR3 sequence reads: CASRLLELSYEQYF. The CDR3 nucleotides read TGTGCCAGCAGGCTCCTGGAACTCAGCTACGAGCAGTACTTC.

This chain links TRBV5-8 with TRBJ1-1; D might be TRBD1 (5 bases). CDR3 length: 14 amino acids. The germline V gene has CDR1 SGHTS and CDR2 YDEGEE. The V end was cut by 2 bases, the J end by 3 bases, with 11 bases between. The CDR3 DNA reads TGTGCCAGCAGCTTTCGGGAAGGGGACACTGAAGCTTTCTTT. Protein sequence: CASSFREGDTEAFF.

The rearrangement links TRBV19 to TRBJ2-7, with D tentatively TRBD1 (6 bases). Germline V gives CDR1 LNHDA, CDR2 SQIVND (reference sequence). The CDR3 has 14 amino acids. Trimming cost V 7 bases and J 2 bases, with 15 bases left between them. The CDR3 DNA follows: TGTGCCAGTACCCCCCAGGGGAGTCCCTACGAGCAGTACTTC. It translates to CASTPQGSPYEQYF.

For this clone: The same CDR3 is also encoded by other DNA sequences in this sample. This sequence joins TRBV7-2 and TRBJ2-1; 7 nucleotides align to TRBD2. CDR3 size: 15 residues. J gave up 4 bases and V 1 base, and 4 bases lay outside the gene matches. Germline values: CDR1 SGHTA, CDR2 FQGNSA. The CDR3 loop is CASSLVPSGYNEQFF. In DNA, the CDR3 is TGTGCCAGCAGCTTAGTCCCTAGCGGATACAATGAGCAGTTCTTC.

The chain links TRBV27 to TRBJ2-3; D uncertain. V lost 4 bases and J lost 2, with 16 bases in between. The CDR3 sequence is 16 residues long. The V gene's germline CDR1 is MNHEY and CDR2 SMNVEV (reference sequence). For the CDR3, the DNA is TGTGCCAGCAGTTCTTACGATCCGGCGGTCACAGATACGCAGTATTTT. It codes for CASSSYDPAVTDTQYF.

The rearrangement joins TRBV2 to TRBJ1-2, with D tentatively TRBD1 (5 bases). The CDR3 loop spans 13 amino acids. The V gene's germline CDR1 is SNHLY and CDR2 FYNNEI. Between the trimmed V and J ends, which lost 7 bases and 5 bases, there was a span of 14 bases. DNA of the CDR3: TGTGCCAGCACTGACAGCGGCCGTTATGGCTACACCTTC. Amino acids: CASTDSGRYGYTF.

This chain connects TRBV4-2 to TRBJ1-3, with no clear D. Trimming left V 7 bases short and J 1 base short, with 11 bases between. The CDR3 extends over 14 amino acids. The germline V gene encodes CDR1 LGHNA and CDR2 YNFKEQ. The CDR3 spells CASTGRGSGNTIYF. CDR3 DNA sequence: TGTGCCAGCACCGGGCGGGGATCTGGAAACACCATATATTTT.

This chain uses TRBV14 with TRBJ1-1, with D unresolved. Germline values: CDR1 SGHDN, CDR2 FVKESK. The V and J ends lost 4 bases and 1 base respectively, with 10 bases between them. This CDR3 is 14 amino acids long. The CDR3 DNA follows: TGTGCCAGCAGCCCCCTTTCAAGGAACACTGAAGCTTTCTTT. Its protein is CASSPLSRNTEAFF. Full variable domain (outside the CDR3, taken from reference TRBV14 and TRBJ1-1): EAGVTQFPSHSVIEKGQTVTLRCDPISGHDNLYWYRRVMGKEIKFLLHFVKESKQDESGMPNNRFLAERTGGTYSTLKVQPAELEDSGVYFCASSPLSRNTEAFFGQGTRLTVV.

V gene TRBV28 combines with J gene TRBJ1-5; D gene unclear. The V gene lost 6 bases and the J gene lost 2 bases, with 14 bases spanning the gap. The CDR3 has 15 amino acids. CDR1 and CDR2 from the germline V gene are MDHEN and SYDVKM. The CDR3 here is CASRGKPWGNQPQHF. DNA of the CDR3: TGTGCCAGCAGGGGTAAACCCTGGGGCAATCAGCCCCAGCATTTT.

Only a few counts were recorded for this clone. The rearrangement links TRBV4-2 to TRBJ1-1; D gene uncertain. This CDR3 contains 16 residues. Trimming stripped 0 bases from V and 10 bases from J, with 21 bases between. Germline assignment: CDR1 LGHNA and CDR2 YNFKEQ. In DNA form, the CDR3 reads TGTGCCAGCAGCCAAGACGGTCCTCGGGGAGGAACGGGAGCTTTCTTT. Protein sequence: CASSQDGPRGGTGAFF.

This rearrangement joins TRBV10-2 to TRBJ2-7; 7 positions match TRBD2. V dropped 7 bases and J dropped 0; count of bases not matched to a gene: 9. The CDR3 covers 15 residues. Germline V lookup: CDR1 WSHSY, CDR2 SAAADI. CDR3 loop: CASKDLAESSYEQYF. CDR3 coding DNA: TGCGCCAGCAAGGACCTAGCGGAGAGCTCCTACGAGCAGTACTTC.

The chain has TRBV6-5 and TRBJ1-1; no reliable D call. The CDR3 has 13 residues. Between the trimmed V and J ends, which lost 5 bases and 6 bases, there was a span of 13 bases. Germline CDR1 MNHEY, CDR2 SVGAGI. The CDR3 loop is CASSPGVDAEAFF. The CDR3 DNA reads as TGTGCCAGCAGTCCCGGGGTCGACGCTGAAGCTTTCTTT.

The V and J genes are TRBV9 and TRBJ2-7; D is undetermined. Per the germline V gene, CDR1 is SGDLS and CDR2 is YYNGEE. CDR3 length: 12 residues. V lost 4 bases to trimming and J lost 7 bases, with 12 bases between them. Written as DNA, the CDR3 is TGTGCCAGCAGCCCAAACTCACGAGAGCAGTACTTC. This encodes CASSPNSREQYF. Full variable domain (remainder filled in from reference TRBV9 and TRBJ2-7): DSGVTQTPKHLITATGQRVTLRCSPRSGDLSVYWYQQSLDQGLQFLIQYYNGEERAKGNILERFSAQQFPDLHSELNLSSLELGDSALYFCASSPNSREQYFGPGTRLTVT.

As for this clone: Germline and junction disagree at one end, which may indicate a read error. The CDR3 protein is CSARGAFSPHF. The CDR3 nucleotides are TGCAGTGCTAGAGGGGCCTTCTCGCCCCACTTC. The chain has TRBV20-1 and TRBJ2-7, with D hard to call. The CDR3 loop spans 11 amino acids. Germline lookup yields CDR1 DFQATT and CDR2 SNEGSKA (reference sequence).

The J gene is TRBJ2-3, the V gene TRBV7-9; D not certain. CDR3 length: 13 amino acids. V was trimmed by 1 base and J by 6 bases, leaving 8 bases between them. Germline V gene sequence: CDR1 SEHNR, CDR2 FQNEAQ (reference sequence). The CDR3, as DNA: TGTGCCAGCAGCTTAGTTGGTCTTGATACGCAGTATTTT. This codes for CASSLVGLDTQYF.

About this clone: Other DNA sequences of this sample code for an identical CDR3. The chain links TRBV9 to TRBJ1-2, with D perhaps matching TRBD1 (6 bases). With 2 bases removed from V and 0 bases from J, the gap between germline ends came to 11 bases. CDR1 and CDR2 (germline): SGDLS, YYNGEE. The CDR3 is 15 residues long. CDR3 amino acids: CASSVGTTSNYGYTF. CDR3 DNA: TGTGCCAGCAGCGTGGGGACAACGTCTAACTATGGCTACACCTTC.

The V and J genes are TRBV10-3 and TRBJ1-2; D is undetermined. Germline CDR1 ENHRY, CDR2 SYGVKD. V lost 6 bases to trimming and J lost 6 bases, with 11 bases between them. CDR3 length: 12 amino acids. Here the CDR3 reads CAISLDKHGYTF. The CDR3 nucleotides read TGTGCCATCAGCCTCGACAAGCATGGCTACACCTTC.

Points on this clone: Other DNA variants within this sample encode the same CDR3. The chain joins TRBV7-9 to TRBJ2-1; unclear D gene. The V gene's germline CDR1 is SEHNR and CDR2 FQNEAQ (reference sequence). The CDR3 is 14 residues long. Between the trimmed V and J ends, which lost 5 bases and 0 bases, there was a span of 8 bases. CDR3 loop: CASSPASSYNEQFF. The CDR3 DNA reads TGTGCCAGCAGCCCAGCGAGCTCCTACAATGAGCAGTTCTTC.

This clone has just one count. J is TRBJ1-2 and V is TRBV5-5, with 7 bases that match TRBD1. Trimming cost V 4 bases and J 0 bases; bases outside gene matches: 6. Germline CDR1 and CDR2: SGHKS and YYEKEE (reference sequence). This CDR3 region has 15 residues. The CDR3 loop is CASSTGQAPNYGYTF. In DNA, the CDR3 is TGTGCCAGCAGCACTGGACAGGCGCCTAACTATGGCTACACCTTC.

This sequence joins TRBV5-6 and TRBJ2-1; 8 bases align to TRBD2. Germline V lookup: CDR1 SGHDT, CDR2 YYEEEE. The CDR3 totals 15 residues. Trimming at V came to 0 bases and at J to 9 bases, leaving 8 bases not matched to a gene. The CDR3 DNA reads as TGTGCCAGCAGCTTGGGGACTAGCTTCGTCGGTGAGCAGTTCTTC. It yields the protein CASSLGTSFVGEQFF.

The V gene is TRBV4-1, the J gene TRBJ2-5; D possibly corresponds to TRBD2 (5 bases). CDR1 is MGHRA, CDR2 YSYEKL, per germline. V was pared by 1 base and J by 6 bases, with 18 bases between. This CDR3 has 16 amino acids. The CDR3 is CASSQVGSGTGKTQYF. The CDR3 DNA reads as TGCGCCAGCAGCCAAGTGGGCTCAGGTACCGGGAAGACCCAGTACTTC.

This sequence joins TRBV19 and TRBJ2-1; 8 bases fit TRBD2. V lost 6 bases and J lost 11; bases outside the gene matches: 12. This CDR3 is built from 14 residues. In germline, CDR1 is LNHDA, CDR2 SQIVND (reference sequence). The DNA of the CDR3 is TGTGCCAGTAGCCACGCACTAGCGGACCCCAAGCAGTTCTTC. Residues: CASSHALADPKQFF.

The chain joins TRBV27 to TRBJ2-1, with D unresolved. The V end lost 3 bases, the J end lost 12 bases, and 24 bases lay between the germline ends. This CDR3 contains 16 residues. Germline CDR1 reads MNHEY; CDR2 reads SMNVEV (reference sequence). This chain's CDR3 is CASSFIGTGSHMRQFF. CDR3 bases: TGTGCCAGCAGTTTCATAGGAACCGGGTCTCATATGAGGCAGTTCTTC.